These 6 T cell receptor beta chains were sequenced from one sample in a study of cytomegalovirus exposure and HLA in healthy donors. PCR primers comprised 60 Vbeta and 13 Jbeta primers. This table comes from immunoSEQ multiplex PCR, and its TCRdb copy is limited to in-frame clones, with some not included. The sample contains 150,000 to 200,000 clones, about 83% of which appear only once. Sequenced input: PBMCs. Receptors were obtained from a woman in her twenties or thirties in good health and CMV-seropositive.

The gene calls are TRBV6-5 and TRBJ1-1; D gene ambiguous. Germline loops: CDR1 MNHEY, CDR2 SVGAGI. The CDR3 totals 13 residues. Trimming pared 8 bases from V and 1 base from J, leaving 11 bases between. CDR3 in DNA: TGTGCCAGCGCTGAAGGGAGGAACACTGAAGCTTTCTTT. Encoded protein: CASAEGRNTEAFF.

In DNA form, the CDR3 reads TGTGCCAGCAGCTTTGCAGGCTCACATGGCTACACCTTC. Its translation is CASSFAGSHGYTF. V gene TRBV11-2 combines with J gene TRBJ1-2; D is unresolved. This CDR3 has 13 residues. Germline V gives CDR1 SGHAT, CDR2 FQNNGV. V was clipped by 3 bases and J by 6 bases, with 11 bases between them.

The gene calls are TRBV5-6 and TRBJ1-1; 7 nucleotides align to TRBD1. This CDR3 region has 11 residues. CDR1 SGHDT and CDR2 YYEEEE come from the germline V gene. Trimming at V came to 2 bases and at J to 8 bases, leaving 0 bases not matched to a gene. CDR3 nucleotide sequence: TGTGCCAGCAGCTTACAGGGGGAAGCTTTCTTT. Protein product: CASSLQGEAFF. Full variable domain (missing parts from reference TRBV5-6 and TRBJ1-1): DAGVTQSPTHLIKTRGQQVTLRCSPKSGHDTVSWYQQALGQGPQFIFQYYEEEERQRGNFPDRFSGHQFPNYSSELNVNALLLGDSALYLCASSLQGEAFFGQGTRLTVV.

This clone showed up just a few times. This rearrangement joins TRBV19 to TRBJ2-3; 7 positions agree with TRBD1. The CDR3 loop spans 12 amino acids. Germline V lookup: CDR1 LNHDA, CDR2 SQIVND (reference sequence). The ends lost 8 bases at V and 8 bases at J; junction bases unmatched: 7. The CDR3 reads CASQRPGGTQYF. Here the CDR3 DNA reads TGTGCCAGTCAGCGCCCAGGGGGTACGCAGTATTTT.

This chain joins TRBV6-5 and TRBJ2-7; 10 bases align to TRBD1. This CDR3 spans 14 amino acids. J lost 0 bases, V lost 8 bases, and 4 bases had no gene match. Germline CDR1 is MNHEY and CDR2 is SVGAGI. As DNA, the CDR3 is TGTGCCAGCGGCCGGGACAGGGGCTCCTACGAGCAGTACTTC. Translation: CASGRDRGSYEQYF.

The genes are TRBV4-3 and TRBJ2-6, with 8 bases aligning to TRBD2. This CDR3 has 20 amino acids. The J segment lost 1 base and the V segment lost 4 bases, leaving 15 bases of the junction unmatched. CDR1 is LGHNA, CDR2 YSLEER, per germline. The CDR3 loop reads CASSRGGNEFGRSGANVLTF. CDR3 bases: TGCGCCAGCAGCCGCGGGGGGAACGAGTTCGGGAGATCTGGGGCCAACGTCCTGACTTTC.